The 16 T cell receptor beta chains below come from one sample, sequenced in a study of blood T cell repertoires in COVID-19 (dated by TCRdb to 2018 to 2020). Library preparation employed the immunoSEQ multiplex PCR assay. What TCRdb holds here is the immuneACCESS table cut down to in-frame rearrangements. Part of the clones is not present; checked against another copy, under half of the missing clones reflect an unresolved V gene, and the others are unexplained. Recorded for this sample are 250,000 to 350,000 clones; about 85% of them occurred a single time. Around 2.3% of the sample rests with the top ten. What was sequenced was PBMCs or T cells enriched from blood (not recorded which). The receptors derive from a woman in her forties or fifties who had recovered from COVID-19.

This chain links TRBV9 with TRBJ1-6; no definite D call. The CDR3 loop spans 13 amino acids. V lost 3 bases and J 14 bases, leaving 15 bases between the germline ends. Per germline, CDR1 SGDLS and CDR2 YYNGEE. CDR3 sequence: CASSATTDGALHF. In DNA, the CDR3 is TGTGCCAGCAGCGCTACTACAGACGGGGCCCTCCACTTT.

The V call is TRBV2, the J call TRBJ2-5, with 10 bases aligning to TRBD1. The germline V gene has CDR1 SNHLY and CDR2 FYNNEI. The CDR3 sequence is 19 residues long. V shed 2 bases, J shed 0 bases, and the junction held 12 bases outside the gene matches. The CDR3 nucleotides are TGTGCCAGCAGTGAAAGTCTCTTCGACAGGGGGCGAGACCAAGAGACCCAGTACTTC. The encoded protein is CASSESLFDRGRDQETQYF.

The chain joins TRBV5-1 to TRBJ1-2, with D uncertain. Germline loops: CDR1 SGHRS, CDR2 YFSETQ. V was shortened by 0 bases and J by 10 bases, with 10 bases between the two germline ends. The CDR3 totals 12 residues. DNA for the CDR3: TGCGCCAGCAGCTTGGAGGCAGGCGTCTACACCTTC. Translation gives CASSLEAGVYTF.

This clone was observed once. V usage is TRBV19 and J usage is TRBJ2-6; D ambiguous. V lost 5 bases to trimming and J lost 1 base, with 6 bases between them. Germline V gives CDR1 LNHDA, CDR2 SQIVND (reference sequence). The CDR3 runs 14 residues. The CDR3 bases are TGTGCCAGTAGTCCTCCTTCTGGGGCCAACGTCCTGACTTTC. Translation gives CASSPPSGANVLTF.

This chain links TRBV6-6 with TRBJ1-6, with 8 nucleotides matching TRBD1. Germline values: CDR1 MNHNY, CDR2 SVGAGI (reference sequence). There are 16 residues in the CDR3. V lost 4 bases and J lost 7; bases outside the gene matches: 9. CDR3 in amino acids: CASSSTGGARNSPLHF. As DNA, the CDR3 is TGTGCCAGCAGTTCCACAGGGGGAGCTAGAAATTCACCCCTCCACTTT.

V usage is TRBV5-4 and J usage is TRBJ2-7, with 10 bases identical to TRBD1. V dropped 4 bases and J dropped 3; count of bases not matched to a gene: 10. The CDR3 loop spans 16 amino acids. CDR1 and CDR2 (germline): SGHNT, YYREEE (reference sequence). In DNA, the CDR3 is TGTGCCAGCAGCGGATGGACAGGGGGGGATCTCTACGAGCAGTACTTC. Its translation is CASSGWTGGDLYEQYF.

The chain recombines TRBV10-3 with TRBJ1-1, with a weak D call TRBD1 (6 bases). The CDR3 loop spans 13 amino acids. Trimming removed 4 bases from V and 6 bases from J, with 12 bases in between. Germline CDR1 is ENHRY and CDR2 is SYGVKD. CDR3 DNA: TGTGCCATCAGTGGAGAACAGGGTCCTGAAGCTTTCTTT. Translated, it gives CAISGEQGPEAFF.

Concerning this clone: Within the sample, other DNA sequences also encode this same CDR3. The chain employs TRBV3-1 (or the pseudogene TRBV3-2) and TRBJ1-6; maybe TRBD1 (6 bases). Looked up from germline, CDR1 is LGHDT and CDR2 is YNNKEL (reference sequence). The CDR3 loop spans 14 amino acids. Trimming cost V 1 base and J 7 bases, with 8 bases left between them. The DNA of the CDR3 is TGTGCCAGCAGCCAAGTAACAGGGAATTCACCCCTCCACTTT. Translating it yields CASSQVTGNSPLHF.

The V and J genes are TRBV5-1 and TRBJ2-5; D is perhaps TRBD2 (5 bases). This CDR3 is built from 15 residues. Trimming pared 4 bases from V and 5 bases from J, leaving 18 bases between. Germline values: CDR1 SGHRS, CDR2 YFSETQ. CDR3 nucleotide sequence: TGCGCCAGCAGCCCAACAACTAGAATCGGGGAGACCCAGTACTTC. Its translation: CASSPTTRIGETQYF. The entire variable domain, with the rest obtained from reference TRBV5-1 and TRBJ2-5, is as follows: KAGVTQTPRYLIKTRGQQVTLSCSPISGHRSVSWYQQTPGQGLQFLFEYFSETQRNKGNFPGRFSGRQFSNSRSEMNVSTLELGDSALYLCASSPTTRIGETQYFGPGTRLLVL.

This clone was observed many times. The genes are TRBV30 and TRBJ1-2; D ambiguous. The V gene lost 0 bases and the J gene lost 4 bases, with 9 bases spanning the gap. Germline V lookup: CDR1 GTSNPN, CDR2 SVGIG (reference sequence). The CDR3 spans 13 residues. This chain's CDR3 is CAWSVDTFYGYTF. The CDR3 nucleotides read TGTGCCTGGAGTGTAGACACCTTCTATGGCTACACCTTC.

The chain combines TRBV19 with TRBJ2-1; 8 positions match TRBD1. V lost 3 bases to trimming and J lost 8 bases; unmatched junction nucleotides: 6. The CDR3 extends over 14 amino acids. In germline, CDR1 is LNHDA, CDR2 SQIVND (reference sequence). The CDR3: CASSMRQGRDEQFF. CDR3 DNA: TGTGCCAGTAGTATGAGACAGGGGCGCGATGAGCAGTTCTTC.

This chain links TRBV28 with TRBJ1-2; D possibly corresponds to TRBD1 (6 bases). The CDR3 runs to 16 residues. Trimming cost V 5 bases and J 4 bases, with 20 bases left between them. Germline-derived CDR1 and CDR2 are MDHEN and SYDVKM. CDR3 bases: TGTGCCAGCAGTCCCCCCCGGGGGGCGCGGATCTATGGCTACACCTTC. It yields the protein CASSPPRGARIYGYTF.

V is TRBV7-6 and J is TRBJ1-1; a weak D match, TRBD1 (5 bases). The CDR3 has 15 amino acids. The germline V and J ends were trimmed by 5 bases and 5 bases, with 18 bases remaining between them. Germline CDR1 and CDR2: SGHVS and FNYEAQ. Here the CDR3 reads CASSPRLGVETEAFF. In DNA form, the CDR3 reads TGTGCCAGCAGCCCCCGGCTAGGGGTGGAGACTGAAGCTTTCTTT.

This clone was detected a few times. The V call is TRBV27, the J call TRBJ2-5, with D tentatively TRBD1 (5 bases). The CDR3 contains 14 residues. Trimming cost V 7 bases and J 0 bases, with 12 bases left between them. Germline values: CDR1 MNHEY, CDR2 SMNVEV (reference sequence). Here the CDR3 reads CASTTHRNQETQYF. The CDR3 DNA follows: TGTGCCAGCACTACGCACAGGAACCAAGAGACCCAGTACTTC.

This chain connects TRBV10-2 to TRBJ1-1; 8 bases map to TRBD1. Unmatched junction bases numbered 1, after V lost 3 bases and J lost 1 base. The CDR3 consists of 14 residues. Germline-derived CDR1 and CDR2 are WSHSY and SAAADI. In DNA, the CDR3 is TGCGCCAGCAGTGATCAGGGGGCGAACACTGAAGCTTTCTTT. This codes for CASSDQGANTEAFF.

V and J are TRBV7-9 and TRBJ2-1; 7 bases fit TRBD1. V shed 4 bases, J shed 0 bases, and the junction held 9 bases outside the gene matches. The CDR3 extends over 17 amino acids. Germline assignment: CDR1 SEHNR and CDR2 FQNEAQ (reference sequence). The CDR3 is CASSSRQGSSSYNEQFF. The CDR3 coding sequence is TGTGCCAGCAGCTCCAGACAGGGATCTAGCTCCTACAATGAGCAGTTCTTC.